This T cell receptor (beta chain) came from a study of CD4+ T cells in melanoma (dated by TCRdb to between 2021 and 2024). Turning to the overall study: Neoantigen-specific CD4+ T cells in human melanoma were investigated in the study. Broader findings and caveats from the paper: Neoantigen-specific CD4+ T cells were reported to be correlated with the function of CD8+ T cells, macrophages and B cells. According to the report, neoantigen-specific CD4+ T cells in melanoma displayed diverse differentiation states.

The library was made by the immunoSEQ multiplex PCR assay. The clones in this table, taken by TCRdb from immuneACCESS, are in-frame only. Not every clone is retained; where verified, under half of the shortfall comes from an unresolved V gene, and the cause of the rest is unknown. The sample records under 5,500 clones, 62% of which are singletons. Around 32% of the sample is in the top ten clones. Donors were patients with melanoma. The germline V gene (reference sequence) yields LGHDT for CDR1 and YNNKEL for CDR2. V trim: 4 bases; J trim: 9 bases; unmatched bases: 4. The CDR3 starts with the cysteine, ends with the phenylalanine, and has 14 residues. Only CDR3 DNA remains: 42 bases, in frame from the first base. To note about this clone: Its antigen remains undetermined. Base qualities are missing; no much larger clone stands one base away.

Material for sequencing was cells from a culture (not recorded whether cultured in vitro). This receptor was identified in a human donor with melanoma. Here the chain combines TRBV3-1 (or the pseudogene TRBV3-2) and TRBJ1-6; 9 middle bases align to TRBD1. The CDR3 protein: CASSPDRGGSPLHF. The nucleotide sequence is TGTGCCAGCAGCCCAGACAGGGGGGGTTCACCCCTCCACTTT.